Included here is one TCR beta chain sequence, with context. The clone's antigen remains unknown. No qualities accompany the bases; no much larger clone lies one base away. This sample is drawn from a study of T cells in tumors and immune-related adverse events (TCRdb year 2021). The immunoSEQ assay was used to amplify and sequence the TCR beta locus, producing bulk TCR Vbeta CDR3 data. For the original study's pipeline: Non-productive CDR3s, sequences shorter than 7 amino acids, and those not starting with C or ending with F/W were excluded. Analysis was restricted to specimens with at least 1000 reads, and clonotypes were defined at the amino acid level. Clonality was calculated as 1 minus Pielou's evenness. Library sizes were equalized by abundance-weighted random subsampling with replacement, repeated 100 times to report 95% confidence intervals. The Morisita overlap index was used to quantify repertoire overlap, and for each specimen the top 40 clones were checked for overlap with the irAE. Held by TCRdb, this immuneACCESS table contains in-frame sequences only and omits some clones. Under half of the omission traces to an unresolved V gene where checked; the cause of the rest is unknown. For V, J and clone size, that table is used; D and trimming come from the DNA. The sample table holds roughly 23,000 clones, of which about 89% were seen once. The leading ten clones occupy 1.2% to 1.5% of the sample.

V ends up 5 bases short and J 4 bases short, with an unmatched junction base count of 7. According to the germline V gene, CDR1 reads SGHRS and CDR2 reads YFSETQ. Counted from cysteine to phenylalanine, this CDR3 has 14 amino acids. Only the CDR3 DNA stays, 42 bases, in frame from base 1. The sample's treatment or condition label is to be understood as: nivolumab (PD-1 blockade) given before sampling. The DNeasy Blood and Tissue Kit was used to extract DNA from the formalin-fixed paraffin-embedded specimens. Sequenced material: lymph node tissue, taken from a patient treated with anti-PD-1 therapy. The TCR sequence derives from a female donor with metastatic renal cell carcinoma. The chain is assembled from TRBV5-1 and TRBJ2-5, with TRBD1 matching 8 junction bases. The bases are TGCGCCAGCAGTACGCGGACAGGGAGAGAGACCCAGTACTTC. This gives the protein CASSTRTGRETQYF.